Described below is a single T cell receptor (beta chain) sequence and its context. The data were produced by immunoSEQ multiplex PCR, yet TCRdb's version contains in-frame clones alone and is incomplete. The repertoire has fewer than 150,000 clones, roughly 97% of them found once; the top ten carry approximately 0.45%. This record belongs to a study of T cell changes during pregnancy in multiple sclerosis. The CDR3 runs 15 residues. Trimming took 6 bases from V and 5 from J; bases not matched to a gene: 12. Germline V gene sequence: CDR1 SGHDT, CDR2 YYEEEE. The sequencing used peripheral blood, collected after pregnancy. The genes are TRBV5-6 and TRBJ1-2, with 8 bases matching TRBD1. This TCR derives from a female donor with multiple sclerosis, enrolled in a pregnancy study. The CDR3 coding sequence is TGTGCCAGCACCCAGGCCCCAGGACAGGGATATGGCTACACCTTC. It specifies CASTQAPGQGYGYTF. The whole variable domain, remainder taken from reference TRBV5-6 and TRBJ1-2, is DAGVTQSPTHLIKTRGQQVTLRCSPKSGHDTVSWYQQALGQGPQFIFQYYEEEERQRGNFPDRFSGHQFPNYSSELNVNALLLGDSALYLCASTQAPGQGYGYTFGSGTRLTVV.